This T cell receptor (beta chain) was found in a study of neurological immune-mediated disorders. Losses at the gene ends were 1 base for V and 6 bases for J; bases not matched to a gene: 4. The CDR3 totals 14 residues. Per germline, CDR1 SGHVS and CDR2 FQNEAQ. Synthesis of cDNA was performed by 5'RACE using 10-nucleotide random UMIs. TCRdb reprocessed the 5' RACE reads with MiXCR, giving one entry per CDR3 protein. Here the sample spans about 59,000 distinct CDR3 sequences, approximately 25% being singletons. Documented time point: technical triplicate 2. The unsorted libraries had their origin in 2 million PBMCs stored at -80 C.

The specimen was PBMCs. The gene calls are TRBV7-8 and TRBJ2-7, with 9 bases fitting TRBD1. The clonotype was recovered from a man aged 55 to 69 with HTLV-1-associated myelopathy (HAM/TSP). The CDR3 here is CASSLVGTGLEQYF. CDR3 nucleotide sequence: TGTGCCAGCAGCTTAGTCGGGACAGGGCTCGAGCAGTACTTC.